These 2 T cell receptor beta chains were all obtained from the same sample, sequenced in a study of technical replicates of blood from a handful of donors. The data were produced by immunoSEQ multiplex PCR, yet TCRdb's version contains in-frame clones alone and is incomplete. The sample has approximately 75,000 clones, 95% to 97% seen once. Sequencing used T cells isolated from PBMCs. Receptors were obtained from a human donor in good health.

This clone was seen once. The CDR3 spells CASSTHPQTVDEQYF. Here the CDR3 DNA reads TGCGCCAGCAGCACCCACCCCCAGACAGTTGACGAGCAGTACTTC. The chain recombines TRBV5-1 with TRBJ2-7; D possibly corresponds to TRBD1 (5 bases). Germline V gene lookup returns CDR1 SGHRS and CDR2 YFSETQ. V dropped 4 bases and J dropped 5 bases, with 19 bases sitting between them. This CDR3 region has 15 residues.

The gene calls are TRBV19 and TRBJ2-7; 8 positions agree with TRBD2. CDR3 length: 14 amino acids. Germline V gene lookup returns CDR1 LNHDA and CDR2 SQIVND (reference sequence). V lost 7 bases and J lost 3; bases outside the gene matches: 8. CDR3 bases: TGTGCCAGTAACGCCCGGACTAGCCACTACGAGCAGTACTTC. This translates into CASNARTSHYEQYF.